One sample yielded the 22 T cell receptor beta chains listed below, sequenced in a study of blood T cell repertoires in COVID-19. Generated by immunoSEQ multiplex PCR, the TCRdb table keeps only in-frame clones and is missing some. The sample holds about 270,000 clones, around nine tenths seen once. Sequenced material: peripheral blood. The receptors stem from a man aged 40-49 years who had recovered from COVID-19.

This clone was seen a single time. This sequence joins TRBV27 and TRBJ1-6, with TRBD1 identical over 8 bases. Trimming removed 2 bases from V and 9 bases from J; junction bases left unmatched: 6. The germline V gene has CDR1 MNHEY and CDR2 SMNVEV (reference sequence). This CDR3 is built from 15 residues. In DNA form, the CDR3 reads TGTGCCAGCAGTTTAATGGGTCAGGGGGCTTCACCCCTCCACTTT. This translates into CASSLMGQGASPLHF.

This clone was seen more than once but under ten times. This sequence joins TRBV7-2 and TRBJ2-1, with TRBD2 matching 10 bases. Germline V gene lookup returns CDR1 SGHTA and CDR2 FQGNSA. The trim removed 5 bases at V and 9 bases at J, leaving 10 bases unmatched. This CDR3 has 15 amino acids. CDR3 amino acids: CASSALAGVRSEQFF. The CDR3 DNA follows: TGTGCCAGCAGCGCCCTAGCGGGAGTGAGAAGTGAGCAGTTCTTC.

The V and J genes are TRBV6-5 and TRBJ1-4, with 9 bases identical to TRBD1. J lost 3 bases, V lost 10 bases, and 9 bases had no gene match. CDR3 length equals 15 residues. CDR1 is MNHEY and CDR2 is SVGAGI in the germline V gene. The chain's CDR3 is CATKGTGSPNEKLFF. CDR3 sequence (DNA): TGTGCCACCAAGGGGACAGGGTCGCCTAATGAAAAACTGTTTTTT.

The J gene is TRBJ2-1, the V gene TRBV15; 9 bases align to TRBD1. The V segment lost 3 bases and the J segment 1 base; nucleotides outside the gene matches: 1. Germline lookup yields CDR1 LNHNV and CDR2 YYDKDF (reference sequence). This CDR3 is built from 15 residues. The CDR3 loop is CATSRGQGSYNEQFF. The CDR3 region has the DNA TGTGCCACCAGCAGGGGACAGGGATCCTACAATGAGCAGTTCTTC.

The rearrangement uses TRBV2 and TRBJ2-7; D perhaps matches TRBD2 (6 bases). In germline, CDR1 is SNHLY, CDR2 FYNNEI. The CDR3 totals 16 residues. Trimming pared 3 bases from V and 5 bases from J, leaving 20 bases between. CDR3 in amino acids: CASSEGGAGSDDEQYF. In DNA, the CDR3 is TGTGCCAGCAGTGAGGGGGGAGCAGGGTCTGATGACGAGCAGTACTTC.

The chain carries TRBV6-5 and TRBJ2-1; D ambiguous. Between the trimmed V and J ends, which lost 0 bases and 6 bases, there was a span of 15 bases. Germline CDR1 is MNHEY and CDR2 is SVGAGI. This CDR3 spans 16 amino acids. Written as DNA, the CDR3 is TGTGCCAGCAGTTACTCGAGATTCCCCCTAGTCAATGAGCAGTTCTTC. Encoded protein: CASSYSRFPLVNEQFF.

V gene TRBV11-2 combines with J gene TRBJ2-7, with 7 bases identical to TRBD1. The ends lost 3 bases at V and 1 base at J; junction bases unmatched: 9. The CDR3 runs to 16 residues. Germline CDR1 SGHAT, CDR2 FQNNGV. The DNA for the CDR3 is TGTGCCAGCAGCTTCACTGACAGGGTAAAATCCTACGAGCAGTACTTC. This gives the protein CASSFTDRVKSYEQYF.

In nucleotides, the CDR3 is TGTGCCAGCAGTCGGGAACGGTACACCTTC. This gives the protein CASSRERYTF. The chain combines TRBV28 with TRBJ1-2; D call uncertain. Looked up from germline, CDR1 is MDHEN and CDR2 is SYDVKM. This CDR3 has 10 residues. Trimming cost V 5 bases and J 11 bases, with 9 bases left between them.

This chain uses TRBV12-3 or TRBV12-4 with TRBJ2-3; no clear D gene. V lost 10 bases, J lost 0 bases, and 11 bases lay in between. The CDR3 consists of 13 residues. The CDR3 here is CATSGRSTDTQYF. CDR3 DNA: TGTGCCACCTCGGGTAGAAGCACAGATACGCAGTATTTT.

This sequence joins TRBV6-5 and TRBJ2-7; 9 nucleotides match TRBD1. CDR3 length equals 15 residues. Trimming at V came to 0 bases and at J to 3 bases, leaving 3 bases not matched to a gene. Germline assignment: CDR1 MNHEY and CDR2 SVGAGI. CDR3 amino acids: CASSYSGGQGYEQYF. CDR3 DNA: TGTGCCAGCAGTTACTCGGGGGGACAGGGCTACGAGCAGTACTTC.

V and J are TRBV25-1 and TRBJ2-2; weak D call: TRBD1 (6 bases). Per the germline V gene, CDR1 is MGHDK and CDR2 is SYGVNS. This CDR3 has 15 amino acids. The germline V and J ends were trimmed by 5 bases and 1 base, with 11 bases remaining between them. CDR3 DNA sequence: TGTGCCAGCAGTTCAGGGGCTCGGAACACCGGGGAGCTGTTTTTT. Translated, it gives CASSSGARNTGELFF. Drawing the rest from reference TRBV25-1 and TRBJ2-2, the complete variable domain is EADIYQTPRYLVIGTGKKITLECSQTMGHDKMYWYQQDPGMELHLIHYSYGVNSTEKGDLSSESTVSRIRTEHFPLTLESARPSHTSQYLCASSSGARNTGELFFGEGSRLTVL.

This chain links TRBV4-1 with TRBJ1-1, with TRBD1 matching over 7 bases. The CDR3 sequence is 16 residues long. After removal of 0 bases from V and 7 bases from J, the junction contained 11 bases not matched to a gene. The germline V gene encodes CDR1 MGHRA and CDR2 YSYEKL. The CDR3 here is CASSQEQGGTADEAFF. The CDR3 nucleotides are TGCGCCAGCAGCCAAGAGCAAGGCGGGACAGCAGATGAAGCTTTCTTT.

V is TRBV5-1 and J is TRBJ1-4; a weak D match, TRBD1 (5 bases). The CDR3 sequence is 13 residues long. From germline, CDR1 is SGHRS and CDR2 YFSETQ. Trimming pared 0 bases from V and 5 bases from J, leaving 5 bases between. CDR3 DNA: TGCGCCAGCAGCTTGGAGGGGAATGAAAAACTGTTTTTT. Protein: CASSLEGNEKLFF.

This clone has a handful of counts. The chain couples TRBV9 to TRBJ2-5; 9 bases line up with TRBD2. Germline CDR1 SGDLS, CDR2 YYNGEE. The length of the CDR3 is 16 residues. V lost 0 bases, J lost 5 bases, and 8 bases stayed unmatched. The CDR3 DNA reads as TGTGCCAGCAGCGTAGACGGGCGGGGGGGCCCGGAGACCCAGTACTTC. This translates into CASSVDGRGGPETQYF. The variable domain in full, completed from reference TRBV9 and TRBJ2-5, reads DSGVTQTPKHLITATGQRVTLRCSPRSGDLSVYWYQQSLDQGLQFLIQYYNGEERAKGNILERFSAQQFPDLHSELNLSSLELGDSALYFCASSVDGRGGPETQYFGPGTRLLVL.

The chain joins TRBV6-2 or TRBV6-3 to TRBJ1-2, with TRBD1 matching over 7 bases. Trimming removed 7 bases from V and 8 bases from J; junction bases left unmatched: 10. The CDR3 is made up of 13 amino acids. CDR1 is MNHEY, CDR2 SVGEGT, per germline. CDR3 sequence reads: CASTPDRVGGYTF. Here the CDR3 DNA reads TGTGCCAGCACCCCCGACAGGGTGGGCGGCTACACCTTC.

The chain joins TRBV30 to TRBJ1-1; D is possibly TRBD1 (6 bases). The V gene's germline CDR1 is GTSNPN and CDR2 SVGIG (reference sequence). Trimming shortened V by 3 bases and J by 10 bases, and 15 bases separated the two germline ends. The CDR3 is 12 amino acids. This CDR3 is CAWRNHPGVAFF. CDR3 sequence (DNA): TGTGCCTGGAGGAACCATCCAGGGGTAGCTTTCTTT.

The gene calls are TRBV6-5 and TRBJ1-6; a weak D match, TRBD1 (6 bases). Per germline, CDR1 MNHEY and CDR2 SVGAGI. The CDR3 spans 15 residues. V lost 8 bases, J lost 8 bases, and 19 bases lay in between. The CDR3 DNA is TGTGCCAGCTGCGCCGGGACACGGGCTGATTCACCCCTCCACTTT. Translating gives CASCAGTRADSPLHF.

V usage is TRBV3-1 (or the pseudogene TRBV3-2) and J usage is TRBJ2-7, with TRBD1 matching over 9 bases. V dropped 6 bases and J dropped 5; count of bases not matched to a gene: 11. The CDR3 runs 15 residues. The germline CDR1 and CDR2 sequences are LGHDT and YNNKEL (reference sequence). In nucleotides, the CDR3 is TGTGCCAGCAGACAACACGGGACAGGGTCCAACGAGCAGTACTTC. Protein sequence: CASRQHGTGSNEQYF.

This chain joins TRBV27 and TRBJ1-2; D may be TRBD1 (6 bases). Per germline, CDR1 MNHEY and CDR2 SMNVEV (reference sequence). V shed 3 bases and J shed 4 bases, with 9 bases lying between them. The CDR3 runs 13 residues. In nucleotides, the CDR3 is TGTGCCAGCAGTTTGACAGGTAGCTATGGCTACACCTTC. Its protein product is CASSLTGSYGYTF.

Here the CDR3 reads CASSLSGGNTQYF. DNA of the CDR3: TGTGCCAGCAGCCTTAGCGGGGGCAATACGCAGTATTTT. The gene calls are TRBV14 and TRBJ2-3, with TRBD2 identical over 9 bases. This CDR3 region has 13 residues. Per germline, CDR1 SGHDN and CDR2 FVKESK. After removal of 4 bases from V and 7 bases from J, the junction contained 3 bases not matched to a gene.

This clone showed up many times. V gene TRBV7-9 combines with J gene TRBJ2-1, with TRBD2 identical over 7 bases. The CDR3 is made up of 16 amino acids. Germline-derived CDR1 and CDR2 are SEHNR and FQNEAQ (reference sequence). With 2 bases clipped from V and 2 bases from J, the junction kept 6 bases outside the gene matches. The CDR3 DNA follows: TGTGCCAGCAGCTTACTGGCGGGAGCCCCCTACAATGAGCAGTTCTTC. It is translated as CASSLLAGAPYNEQFF.

This clone occurred a few times. This chain joins TRBV7-2 and TRBJ1-3, with D maybe TRBD1 (6 bases). Trimming left V 5 bases short and J 3 bases short, with 14 bases between. In germline, CDR1 is SGHTA, CDR2 FQGNSA. The CDR3 contains 15 residues. The CDR3 protein is CASSPRAQGGNTIYF. As DNA, the CDR3 is TGTGCCAGCAGCCCAAGGGCACAGGGTGGAAACACCATATATTTT.